The 21 T cell receptor beta chains below all came from one sample that was sequenced in a study of blood T cell repertoires in COVID-19 (TCRdb year 2020). Library method: the immunoSEQ multiplex PCR assay. The source is immuneACCESS, and TCRdb retained only in-frame sequences with V and J called. Part of the clones is not carried over; for the studies checked, unresolved V genes explain less than half of this, and the remainder is unexplained. The sample table shows about 200,000 clones, and around nine tenths are seen once. Together, the top ten hold roughly 6.4% of the sample. Sample: peripheral blood. All receptors derive from a man aged 55 to 70 who had recovered from COVID-19.

The rearrangement uses TRBV6-5 and TRBJ1-1, with 7 positions matching TRBD1. V dropped 8 bases and J dropped 1; count of bases not matched to a gene: 10. This CDR3 is built from 15 residues. Germline lookup yields CDR1 MNHEY and CDR2 SVGAGI. The CDR3 DNA reads as TGTGCCAGCCAGCCTTTCCGGACAGGGAACACTGAAGCTTTCTTT. Protein sequence: CASQPFRTGNTEAFF.

This clone came up once. This chain connects TRBV9 to TRBJ2-5; 7 bases align to TRBD2. The trim removed 4 bases at V and 6 bases at J, leaving 6 bases unmatched. This CDR3 spans 13 amino acids. Germline CDR1 and CDR2: SGDLS and YYNGEE. In nucleotides, the CDR3 is TGTGCCAGCAGCCATGACAGCGGGAAGACCCAGTACTTC. Its translation is CASSHDSGKTQYF.

The DNA of the CDR3 is TGCGCCAGCAGCTTACCCAATCCGGTGAACACTGAAGCTTTCTTT. The encoded protein is CASSLPNPVNTEAFF. The chain carries TRBV5-1 and TRBJ1-1; D remains ambiguous. Germline V lookup: CDR1 SGHRS, CDR2 YFSETQ. There are 15 residues in the CDR3. The V end lost 2 bases, the J end lost 0 bases, and 11 bases lay between the germline ends.

V is TRBV7-7 and J is TRBJ2-5; 7 positions agree with TRBD2. The CDR3 is made up of 15 amino acids. The V segment lost 5 bases and the J segment 5 bases; nucleotides outside the gene matches: 11. CDR1 and CDR2 (germline): SSHAT, FNYEAQ (reference sequence). The CDR3 coding sequence is TGTGCCAGCAGCCCCAGCGGCGGGAGTGGTGAGACCCAGTACTTC. Translation gives CASSPSGGSGETQYF. The variable domain in full, completed from reference TRBV7-7 and TRBJ2-5, reads GAGVSQSPRYKVTKRGQDVTLRCDPISSHATLYWYQQALGQGPEFLTYFNYEAQPDKSGLPSDRFSAERPEGSISTLTIQRTEQRDSAMYRCASSPSGGSGETQYFGPGTRLLVL.

This chain uses TRBV10-2 with TRBJ2-2; D is possibly TRBD2 (6 bases). Germline values: CDR1 WSHSY, CDR2 SAAADI. Trimming pared 0 bases from V and 5 bases from J, leaving 10 bases between. The CDR3 is 15 amino acids. CDR3 region: CASSESGGGTGELFF. CDR3 in DNA: TGCGCCAGCAGTGAGTCGGGAGGAGGGACCGGGGAGCTGTTTTTT.

The chain links TRBV6-1 to TRBJ1-4; TRBD1 might be the D (5 bases). Trimming left V 3 bases short and J 1 base short, with 12 bases between. CDR3 size: 16 residues. Looked up from germline, CDR1 is MNHNS and CDR2 is SASEGT. This CDR3 is CASSDQGSRTNEKLFF. The CDR3 DNA sequence: TGTGCCAGCAGTGACCAGGGTTCTCGAACTAATGAAAAACTGTTTTTT.

The chain is built from TRBV12-5 and TRBJ2-3; no reliable D call. The CDR3 is 14 amino acids. The V and J ends lost 6 bases and 2 bases respectively, with 12 bases between them. CDR1 and CDR2 (germline): LGHNT, FRNRAP. CDR3 protein: CASGLAENTDTQYF. In DNA form, the CDR3 reads TGTGCTAGTGGCTTAGCAGAAAACACAGATACGCAGTATTTT.

The chain is built from TRBV7-9 and TRBJ1-1, with 12 bases lining up with TRBD1. The CDR3 sequence is 16 residues long. V dropped 5 bases and J dropped 6; count of bases not matched to a gene: 10. Germline lookup yields CDR1 SEHNR and CDR2 FQNEAQ (reference sequence). DNA of the CDR3: TGTGCCAGCAGCCGGGGGACAGGGGGCCTTAACGCTGAAGCTTTCTTT. Translating gives CASSRGTGGLNAEAFF.

This chain links TRBV23-1 with TRBJ2-1; TRBD2 matches at 7 bases. TRBV23-1 is assigned to the ORF class and has an uncertain function. CDR3 length: 16 amino acids. V lost 3 bases to trimming and J lost 5 bases; unmatched junction nucleotides: 10. The CDR3 nucleotides read TGCGCCAGCAGTCACCGCCGGGAGGCCCGTCACAATGAGCAGTTCTTC. This sequence encodes CASSHRREARHNEQFF.

The chain uses TRBV2 and TRBJ2-6, with TRBD2 matching 8 bases. V lost 7 bases, J lost 2 bases, and 4 bases stayed unmatched. Germline V gene sequence: CDR1 SNHLY, CDR2 FYNNEI. This CDR3 contains 15 residues. The CDR3 DNA reads TGTGCCAGCACGCGGGGGGACGCTGGGGCCAACGTCCTGACTTTC. Residues: CASTRGDAGANVLTF.

The sample holds a few counts of this clone. V is TRBV5-1 and J is TRBJ2-1, with no clear D. From germline, CDR1 is SGHRS and CDR2 YFSETQ. The V and J ends lost 4 bases and 5 bases respectively, with 13 bases between them. The CDR3 has 14 residues. The CDR3 region is CASSPDVSDNEQFF. The CDR3 nucleotides are TGCGCCAGCAGCCCCGATGTGTCGGACAATGAGCAGTTCTTC.

The V call is TRBV5-1, the J call TRBJ2-2; D may be TRBD2 (5 bases). CDR1 SGHRS and CDR2 YFSETQ come from the germline V gene. CDR3 length equals 14 residues. V lost 0 bases and J 7 bases, leaving 10 bases between the germline ends. The CDR3 here is CASSLGGVRGELFF. CDR3 DNA sequence: TGCGCCAGCAGCTTGGGGGGAGTTCGCGGGGAGCTGTTTTTT. Full variable domain (missing parts from reference TRBV5-1 and TRBJ2-2): KAGVTQTPRYLIKTRGQQVTLSCSPISGHRSVSWYQQTPGQGLQFLFEYFSETQRNKGNFPGRFSGRQFSNSRSEMNVSTLELGDSALYLCASSLGGVRGELFFGEGSRLTVL.

The genes are TRBV3-1 (or the pseudogene TRBV3-2) and TRBJ2-3, with TRBD2 matching 8 bases. V trimming: 8 bases; J trimming: 4 bases; junction bases outside the gene matches: 8. CDR1 LGHDT and CDR2 YNNKEL come from the germline V gene (reference sequence). This CDR3 has 14 amino acids. The CDR3 sequence is CASRGTSLPDTQYF. In DNA form, the CDR3 reads TGTGCCAGCCGGGGGACTAGTCTCCCAGATACGCAGTATTTT.

V gene TRBV2 combines with J gene TRBJ1-6, with D perhaps matching TRBD1 (5 bases). V was pared by 5 bases and J by 14 bases, with 22 bases between. CDR3 length equals 15 residues. In germline, CDR1 is SNHLY, CDR2 FYNNEI. CDR3 DNA sequence: TGTGCCAGCAGTTCGACCGGGACTCCGAATGAAGCCCTCCACTTT. Residues: CASSSTGTPNEALHF. The full variable domain, in which reference TRBV2 and TRBJ1-6 provide the parts outside the CDR3, is EPEVTQTPSHQVTQMGQEVILRCVPISNHLYFYWYRQILGQKVEFLVSFYNNEISEKSEIFDDQFSVERPDGSNFTLKIRSTKLEDSAMYFCASSSTGTPNEALHFGNGTRLTVT.

This clone was recorded only once. This chain joins TRBV9 and TRBJ1-5, with 7 bases fitting TRBD1. CDR1 SGDLS and CDR2 YYNGEE come from the germline V gene. V gave up 3 bases and J gave up 6 bases; unmatched junction bases: 9. The CDR3 totals 15 residues. The CDR3 DNA reads TGTGCCAGCAGCGGCACAGGGGATGGTGGTCAGCCCCAGCATTTT. Translation: CASSGTGDGGQPQHF.

The chain recombines TRBV28 with TRBJ1-2; possibly TRBD1 for D (5 bases). This CDR3 spans 12 amino acids. Germline lookup yields CDR1 MDHEN and CDR2 SYDVKM. The V end lost 6 bases, the J end lost 4 bases, and 9 bases lay between the germline ends. Written as DNA, the CDR3 is TGTGCCAGCAGGGGGGGAAGCTATGGCTACACCTTC. Its translation is CASRGGSYGYTF.

The gene calls are TRBV5-1 and TRBJ2-3; 7 bases are shared with TRBD1. Germline CDR1 is SGHRS and CDR2 is YFSETQ. The trim removed 3 bases at V and 0 bases at J, leaving 4 bases unmatched. The CDR3 sequence is 15 residues long. CDR3 in amino acids: CASSYRDSSTDTQYF. The DNA of the CDR3 is TGCGCCAGCAGCTACCGGGACAGTAGCACAGATACGCAGTATTTT.

This rearrangement joins TRBV5-1 to TRBJ1-1, with D tentatively TRBD1 (6 bases). In germline, CDR1 is SGHRS, CDR2 YFSETQ. The CDR3 extends over 15 amino acids. Trimming stripped 3 bases from V and 1 base from J, with 13 bases between. The CDR3 DNA follows: TGCGCCAGCAGCTCGTCGGCCAGGGGGAACACTGAAGCTTTCTTT. This sequence encodes CASSSSARGNTEAFF.

This chain connects TRBV19 to TRBJ2-3; D possibly corresponds to TRBD1 (6 bases). Germline values: CDR1 LNHDA, CDR2 SQIVND (reference sequence). This CDR3 has 14 residues. Trimming removed 0 bases at V and 11 bases at J, with 15 bases between. CDR3: CASSIDDLRGGQYF. CDR3 nucleotides: TGTGCCAGTAGTATAGACGACTTGAGAGGGGGGCAGTATTTT.

The genes are TRBV30 and TRBJ1-1; D ambiguous. The CDR3 runs 12 residues. CDR1 is GTSNPN and CDR2 is SVGIG in the germline V gene (reference sequence). Trimming removed 0 bases from V and 6 bases from J, with 8 bases in between. The CDR3, as DNA: TGTGCCTGGAGTGTACGAGGGCCTGAAGCTTTCTTT. This sequence encodes CAWSVRGPEAFF.

The V and J genes are TRBV19 and TRBJ2-1, with 7 bases that match TRBD1. From germline, CDR1 is LNHDA and CDR2 SQIVND (reference sequence). The V and J ends lost 1 base and 3 bases, in that order; junction bases with no gene match: 6. The CDR3 totals 16 residues. CDR3 loop: CASSIGRQGRYNEQFF. As DNA, the CDR3 is TGTGCCAGTAGTATAGGTCGACAGGGTCGCTACAATGAGCAGTTCTTC.